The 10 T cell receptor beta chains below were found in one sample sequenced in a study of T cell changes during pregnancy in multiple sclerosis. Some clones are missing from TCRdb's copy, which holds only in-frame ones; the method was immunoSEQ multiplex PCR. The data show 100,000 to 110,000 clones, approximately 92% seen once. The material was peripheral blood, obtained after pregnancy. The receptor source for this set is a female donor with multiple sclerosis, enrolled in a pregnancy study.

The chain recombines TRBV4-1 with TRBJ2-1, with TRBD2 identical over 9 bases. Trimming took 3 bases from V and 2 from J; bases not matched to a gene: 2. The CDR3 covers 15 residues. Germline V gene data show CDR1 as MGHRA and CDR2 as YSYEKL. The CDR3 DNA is TGCGCCAGCAGCCAGGCGGGAGGGACCTACAATGAGCAGTTCTTC. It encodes CASSQAGGTYNEQFF.

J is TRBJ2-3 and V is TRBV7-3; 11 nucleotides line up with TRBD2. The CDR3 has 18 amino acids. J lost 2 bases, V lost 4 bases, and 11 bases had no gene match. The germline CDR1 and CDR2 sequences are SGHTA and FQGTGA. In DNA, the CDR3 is TGTGCCAGCAGCTCCAGGGGGCTAGCGGGGGGATACACAGATACGCAGTATTTT. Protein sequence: CASSSRGLAGGYTDTQYF.

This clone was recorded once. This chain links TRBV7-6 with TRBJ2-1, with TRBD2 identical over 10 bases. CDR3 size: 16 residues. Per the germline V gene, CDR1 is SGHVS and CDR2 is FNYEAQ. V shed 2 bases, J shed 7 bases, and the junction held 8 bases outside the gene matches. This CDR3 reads CASSLLAGGEGNEQFF. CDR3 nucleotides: TGTGCCAGCAGCTTATTAGCGGGGGGAGAGGGGAATGAGCAGTTCTTC.

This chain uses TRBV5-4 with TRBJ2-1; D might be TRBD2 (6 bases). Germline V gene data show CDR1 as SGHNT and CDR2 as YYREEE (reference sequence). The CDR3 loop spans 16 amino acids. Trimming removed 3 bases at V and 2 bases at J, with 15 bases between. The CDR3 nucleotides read TGTGCCAGCAGCTCGGGACTCCCTTCAGCCTACAATGAGCAGTTCTTC. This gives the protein CASSSGLPSAYNEQFF.

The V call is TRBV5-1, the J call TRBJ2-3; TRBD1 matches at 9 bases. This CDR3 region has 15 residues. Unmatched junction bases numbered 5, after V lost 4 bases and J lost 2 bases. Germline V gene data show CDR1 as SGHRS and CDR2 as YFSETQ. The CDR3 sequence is CASSIGTGNTDTQYF. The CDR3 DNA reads TGCGCCAGCAGCATCGGGACAGGGAACACAGATACGCAGTATTTT.

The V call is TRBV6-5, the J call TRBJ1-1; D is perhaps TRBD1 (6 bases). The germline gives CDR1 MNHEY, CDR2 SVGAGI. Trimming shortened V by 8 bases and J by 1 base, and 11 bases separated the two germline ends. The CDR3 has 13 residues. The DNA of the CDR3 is TGTGCCAGCGGGCTGGGACAGAACACTGAAGCTTTCTTT. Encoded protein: CASGLGQNTEAFF.

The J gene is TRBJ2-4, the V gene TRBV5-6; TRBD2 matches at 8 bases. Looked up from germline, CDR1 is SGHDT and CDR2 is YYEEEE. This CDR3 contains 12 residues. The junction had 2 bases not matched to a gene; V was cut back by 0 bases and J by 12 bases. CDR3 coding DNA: TGTGCCAGCAGCTTGGGCGGGGGGACTCAGTACTTC. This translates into CASSLGGGTQYF. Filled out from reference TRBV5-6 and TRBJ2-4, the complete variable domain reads DAGVTQSPTHLIKTRGQQVTLRCSPKSGHDTVSWYQQALGQGPQFIFQYYEEEERQRGNFPDRFSGHQFPNYSSELNVNALLLGDSALYLCASSLGGGTQYFGAGTRLSVL.

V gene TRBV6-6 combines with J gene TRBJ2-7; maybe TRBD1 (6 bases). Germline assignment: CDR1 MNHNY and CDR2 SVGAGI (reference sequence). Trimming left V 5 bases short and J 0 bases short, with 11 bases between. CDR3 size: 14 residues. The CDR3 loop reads CASSPGQSSYEQYF. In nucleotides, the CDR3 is TGTGCCAGCAGTCCCGGACAGAGCTCCTACGAGCAGTACTTC.

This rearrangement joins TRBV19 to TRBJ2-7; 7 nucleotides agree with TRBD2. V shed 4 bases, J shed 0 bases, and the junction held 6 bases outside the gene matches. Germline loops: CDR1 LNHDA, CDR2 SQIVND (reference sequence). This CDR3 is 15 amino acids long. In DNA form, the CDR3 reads TGTGCCAGTAGTAACGGGGGGTTCAGCTCCTACGAGCAGTACTTC. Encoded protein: CASSNGGFSSYEQYF.

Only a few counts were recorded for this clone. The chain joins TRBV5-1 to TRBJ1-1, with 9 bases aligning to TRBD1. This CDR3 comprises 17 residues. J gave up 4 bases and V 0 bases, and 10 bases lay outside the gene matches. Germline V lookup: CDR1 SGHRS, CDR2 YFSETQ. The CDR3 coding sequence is TGCGCCAGCAGCTTGGGTGGGACAGGGTATGGGAGCACTGAAGCTTTCTTT. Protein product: CASSLGGTGYGSTEAFF.